This TCR beta chain was sequenced during a study of blood T cell repertoires in COVID-19. Trimming cost V 2 bases and J 4 bases; bases outside gene matches: 8. There are 17 residues in the CDR3. Germline assignment: CDR1 LNHDA and CDR2 SQIVND (reference sequence). The data were produced by immunoSEQ multiplex PCR, yet TCRdb's version contains in-frame clones alone and is incomplete. Of about 20,000 clones in the sample, around 92% were seen once. Sequenced input: peripheral blood. The TCR originated in a human donor in a cohort sampled during active COVID-19. The chain couples TRBV19 to TRBJ2-2; TRBD1 agrees at 9 bases. The CDR3 DNA sequence: TGTGCCAGTAGTATATGGCGCGGGACAGGGTCCACCGGGGAGCTGTTTTTT. The encoded protein is CASSIWRGTGSTGELFF.